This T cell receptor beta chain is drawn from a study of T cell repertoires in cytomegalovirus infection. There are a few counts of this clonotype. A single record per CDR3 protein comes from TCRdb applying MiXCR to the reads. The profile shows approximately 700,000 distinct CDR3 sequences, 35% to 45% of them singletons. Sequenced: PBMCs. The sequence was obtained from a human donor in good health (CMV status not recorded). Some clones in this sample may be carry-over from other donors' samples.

The CDR3, as DNA: TGTGCCAGCAGTCCCGGGAGTACGAGGCCCTACGAGCAGTACTTC. This codes for CASSPGSTRPYEQYF. J is TRBJ2-7 and V is TRBV28; D might be TRBD2 (6 bases). Trimming shortened V by 5 bases and J by 2 bases, and 16 bases separated the two germline ends. Germline values: CDR1 MDHEN, CDR2 SYDVKM. The CDR3 is 15 residues long.